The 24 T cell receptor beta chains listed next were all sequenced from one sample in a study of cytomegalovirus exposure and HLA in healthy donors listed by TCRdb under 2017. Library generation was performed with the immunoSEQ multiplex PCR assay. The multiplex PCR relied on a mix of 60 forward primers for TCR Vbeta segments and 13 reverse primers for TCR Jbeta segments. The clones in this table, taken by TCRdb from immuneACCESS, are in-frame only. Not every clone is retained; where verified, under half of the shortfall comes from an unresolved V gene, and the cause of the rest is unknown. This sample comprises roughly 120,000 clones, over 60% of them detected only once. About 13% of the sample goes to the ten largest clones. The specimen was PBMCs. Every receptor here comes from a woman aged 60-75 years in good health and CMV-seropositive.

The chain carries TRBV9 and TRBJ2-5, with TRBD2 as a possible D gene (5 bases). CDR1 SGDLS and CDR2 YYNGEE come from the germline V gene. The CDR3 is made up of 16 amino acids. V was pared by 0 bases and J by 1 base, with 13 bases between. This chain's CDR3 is CASSVDYGLGQETQYF. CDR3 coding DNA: TGTGCCAGCAGCGTAGATTACGGACTGGGCCAAGAGACCCAGTACTTC.

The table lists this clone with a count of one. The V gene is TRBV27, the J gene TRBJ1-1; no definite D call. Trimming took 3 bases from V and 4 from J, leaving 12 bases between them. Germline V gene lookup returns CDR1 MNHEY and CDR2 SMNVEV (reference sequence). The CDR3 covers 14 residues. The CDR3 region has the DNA TGTGCCAGCAGTTTGCGGATGGGGAGCACTGAAGCTTTCTTT. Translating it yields CASSLRMGSTEAFF.

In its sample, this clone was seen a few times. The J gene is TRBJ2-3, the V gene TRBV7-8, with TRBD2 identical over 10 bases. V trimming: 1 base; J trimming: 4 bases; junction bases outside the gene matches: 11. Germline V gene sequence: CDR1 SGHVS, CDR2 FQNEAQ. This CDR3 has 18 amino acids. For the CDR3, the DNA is TGTGCCAGCAGCTTAGGGTTGATAGCGGGGGGATTAGCAGATACGCAGTATTTT. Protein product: CASSLGLIAGGLADTQYF.

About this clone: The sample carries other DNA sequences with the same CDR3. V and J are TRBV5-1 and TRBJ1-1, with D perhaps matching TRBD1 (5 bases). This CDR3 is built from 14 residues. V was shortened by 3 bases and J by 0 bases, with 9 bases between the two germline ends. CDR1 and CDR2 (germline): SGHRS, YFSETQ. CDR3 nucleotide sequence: TGCGCCAGCAGCTCACAGGTTATGAACACTGAAGCTTTCTTT. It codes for CASSSQVMNTEAFF.

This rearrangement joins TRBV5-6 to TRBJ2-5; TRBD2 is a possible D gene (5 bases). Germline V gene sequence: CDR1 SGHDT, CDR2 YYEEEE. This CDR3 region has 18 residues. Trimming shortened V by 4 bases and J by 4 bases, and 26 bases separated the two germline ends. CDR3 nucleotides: TGTGCCAGCAGCCCTCTCCCCTCGATTGGAACGGGAAGAGAGACCCAGTACTTC. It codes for CASSPLPSIGTGRETQYF.

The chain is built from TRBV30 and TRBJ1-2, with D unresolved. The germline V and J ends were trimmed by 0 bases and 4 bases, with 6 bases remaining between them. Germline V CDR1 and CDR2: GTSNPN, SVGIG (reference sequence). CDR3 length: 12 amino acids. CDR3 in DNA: TGTGCCTGGAGTGTAGTACTCTATGGCTACACCTTC. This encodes CAWSVVLYGYTF.

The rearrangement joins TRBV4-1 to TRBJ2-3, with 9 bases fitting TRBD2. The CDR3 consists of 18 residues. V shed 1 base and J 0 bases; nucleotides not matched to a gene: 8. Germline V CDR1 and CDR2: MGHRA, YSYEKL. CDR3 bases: TGCGCCAGCAGCCAAGGATGGGGAAGCGGGGGGAGCACAGATACGCAGTATTTT. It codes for CASSQGWGSGGSTDTQYF.

The CDR3 DNA is TGTGCCAGTAGGATTCAGGGCTCACGCAATCAGCCCCAGCATTTT. As protein: CASRIQGSRNQPQHF. V gene TRBV19 combines with J gene TRBJ1-5; tentatively, D is TRBD1 (5 bases). Germline V gives CDR1 LNHDA, CDR2 SQIVND (reference sequence). CDR3 length equals 15 residues. Trimming removed 6 bases from V and 2 bases from J, with 14 bases in between.

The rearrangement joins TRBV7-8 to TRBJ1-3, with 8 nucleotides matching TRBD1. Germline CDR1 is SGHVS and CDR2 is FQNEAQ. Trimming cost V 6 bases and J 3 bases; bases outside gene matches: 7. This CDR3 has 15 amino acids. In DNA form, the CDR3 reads TGTGCCAGCAGGCCCTCAGGGGGCTTTGGAAACACCATATATTTT. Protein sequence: CASRPSGGFGNTIYF.

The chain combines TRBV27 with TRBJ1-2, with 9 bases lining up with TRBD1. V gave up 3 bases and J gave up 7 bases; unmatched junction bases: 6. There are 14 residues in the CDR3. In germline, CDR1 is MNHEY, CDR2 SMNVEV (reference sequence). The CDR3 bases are TGTGCCAGCAGTTTTAACAGGGGGCTTGGTGGCTACACCTTC. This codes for CASSFNRGLGGYTF.

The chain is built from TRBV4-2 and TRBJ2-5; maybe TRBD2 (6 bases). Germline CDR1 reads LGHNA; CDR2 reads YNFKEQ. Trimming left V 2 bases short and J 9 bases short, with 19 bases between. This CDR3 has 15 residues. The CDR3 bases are TGTGCCAGCAGCCAATCCCAGGCGCGCCGCGGGGCCCAGTACTTC. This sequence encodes CASSQSQARRGAQYF.

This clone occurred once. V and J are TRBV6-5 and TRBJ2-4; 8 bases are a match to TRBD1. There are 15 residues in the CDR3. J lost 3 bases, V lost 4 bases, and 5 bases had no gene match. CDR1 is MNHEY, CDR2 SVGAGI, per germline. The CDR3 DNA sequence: TGTGCCAGCAGTTCCGGGGGACAGGACAAAAACATTCAGTACTTC. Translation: CASSSGGQDKNIQYF.

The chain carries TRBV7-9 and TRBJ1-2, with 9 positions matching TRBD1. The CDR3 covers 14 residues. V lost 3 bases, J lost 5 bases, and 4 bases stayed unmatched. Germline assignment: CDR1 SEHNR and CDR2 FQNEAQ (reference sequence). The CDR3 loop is CASSLGTGYYGYTF. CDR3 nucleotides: TGTGCCAGCAGCTTGGGGACAGGGTATTATGGCTACACCTTC.

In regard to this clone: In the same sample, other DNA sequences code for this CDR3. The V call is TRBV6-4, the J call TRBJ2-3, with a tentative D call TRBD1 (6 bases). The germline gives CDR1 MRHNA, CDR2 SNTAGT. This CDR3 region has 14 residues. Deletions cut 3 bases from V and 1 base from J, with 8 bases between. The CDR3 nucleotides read TGTGCCAGCAGTGAGGCAGGGGGCACAGATACGCAGTATTTT. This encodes CASSEAGGTDTQYF.

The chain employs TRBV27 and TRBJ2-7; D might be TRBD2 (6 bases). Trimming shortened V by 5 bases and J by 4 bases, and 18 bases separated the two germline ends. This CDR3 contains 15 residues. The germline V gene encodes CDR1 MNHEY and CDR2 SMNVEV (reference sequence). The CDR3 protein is CASSVQGLGRYEQYF. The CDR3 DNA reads TGTGCCAGCAGTGTTCAAGGGTTAGGGAGGTACGAGCAGTACTTC.

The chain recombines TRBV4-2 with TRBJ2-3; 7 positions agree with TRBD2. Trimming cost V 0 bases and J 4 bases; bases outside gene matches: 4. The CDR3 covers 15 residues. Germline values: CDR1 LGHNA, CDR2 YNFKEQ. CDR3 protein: CASSQDASGADTQYF. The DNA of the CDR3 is TGTGCCAGCAGCCAAGATGCGAGCGGGGCAGATACGCAGTATTTT.

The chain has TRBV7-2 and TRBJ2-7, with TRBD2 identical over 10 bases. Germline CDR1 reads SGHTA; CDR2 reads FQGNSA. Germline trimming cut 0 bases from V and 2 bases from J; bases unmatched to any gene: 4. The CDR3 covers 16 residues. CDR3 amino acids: CASSLARTSGAYEQYF. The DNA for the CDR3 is TGTGCCAGCAGCTTAGCGAGGACTAGCGGTGCCTACGAGCAGTACTTC.

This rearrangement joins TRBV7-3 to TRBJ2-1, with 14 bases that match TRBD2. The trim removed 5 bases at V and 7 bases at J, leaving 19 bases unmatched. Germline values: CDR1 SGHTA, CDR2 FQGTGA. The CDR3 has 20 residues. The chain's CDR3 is CASSPGRKRPGLAGDNEQFF. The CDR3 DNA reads TGTGCCAGCAGCCCGGGACGCAAAAGACCGGGACTAGCGGGAGATAATGAGCAGTTCTTC.

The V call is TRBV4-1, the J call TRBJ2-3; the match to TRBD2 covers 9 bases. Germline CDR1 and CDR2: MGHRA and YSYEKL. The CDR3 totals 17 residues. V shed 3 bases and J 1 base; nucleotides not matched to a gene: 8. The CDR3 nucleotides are TGCGCCAGCAGCCAGTCCGGGGCGGGGGGGCGCACAGATACGCAGTATTTT. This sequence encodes CASSQSGAGGRTDTQYF.

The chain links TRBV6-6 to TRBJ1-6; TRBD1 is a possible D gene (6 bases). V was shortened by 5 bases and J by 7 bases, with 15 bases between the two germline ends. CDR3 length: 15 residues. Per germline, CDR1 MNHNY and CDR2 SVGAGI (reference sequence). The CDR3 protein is CASSPFAGGNSPLHF. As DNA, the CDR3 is TGTGCCAGCAGTCCCTTCGCTGGGGGCAATTCACCCCTCCACTTT.

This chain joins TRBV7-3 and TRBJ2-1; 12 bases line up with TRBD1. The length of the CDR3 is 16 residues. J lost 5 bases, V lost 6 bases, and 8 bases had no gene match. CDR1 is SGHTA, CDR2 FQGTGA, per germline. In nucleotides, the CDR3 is TGTGCCAGCAGTCTAGCTGGGACAGGGGGCAACAATGAGCAGTTCTTC. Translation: CASSLAGTGGNNEQFF.

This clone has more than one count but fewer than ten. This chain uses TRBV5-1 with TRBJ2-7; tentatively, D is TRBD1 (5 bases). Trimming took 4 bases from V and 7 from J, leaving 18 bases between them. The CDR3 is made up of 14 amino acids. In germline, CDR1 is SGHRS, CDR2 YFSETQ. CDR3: CASSPPTVNGEQYF. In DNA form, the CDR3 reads TGCGCCAGCAGCCCCCCGACAGTTAACGGTGAGCAGTACTTC.

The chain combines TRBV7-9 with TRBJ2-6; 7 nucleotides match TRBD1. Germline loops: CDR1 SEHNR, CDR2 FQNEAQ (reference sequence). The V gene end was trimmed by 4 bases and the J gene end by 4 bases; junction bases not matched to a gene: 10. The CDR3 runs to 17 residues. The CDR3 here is CASSSTRDSAGANVLTF. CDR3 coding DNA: TGTGCCAGCAGCTCCACCAGGGACAGTGCCGGGGCCAACGTCCTGACTTTC.

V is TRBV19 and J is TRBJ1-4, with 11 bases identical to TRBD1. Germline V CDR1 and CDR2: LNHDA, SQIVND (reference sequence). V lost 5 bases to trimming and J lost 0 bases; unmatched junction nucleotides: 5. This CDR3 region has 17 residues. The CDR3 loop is CASSGTGGLTTNEKLFF. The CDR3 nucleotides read TGTGCCAGTAGTGGGACAGGGGGACTCACAACTAATGAAAAACTGTTTTTT.